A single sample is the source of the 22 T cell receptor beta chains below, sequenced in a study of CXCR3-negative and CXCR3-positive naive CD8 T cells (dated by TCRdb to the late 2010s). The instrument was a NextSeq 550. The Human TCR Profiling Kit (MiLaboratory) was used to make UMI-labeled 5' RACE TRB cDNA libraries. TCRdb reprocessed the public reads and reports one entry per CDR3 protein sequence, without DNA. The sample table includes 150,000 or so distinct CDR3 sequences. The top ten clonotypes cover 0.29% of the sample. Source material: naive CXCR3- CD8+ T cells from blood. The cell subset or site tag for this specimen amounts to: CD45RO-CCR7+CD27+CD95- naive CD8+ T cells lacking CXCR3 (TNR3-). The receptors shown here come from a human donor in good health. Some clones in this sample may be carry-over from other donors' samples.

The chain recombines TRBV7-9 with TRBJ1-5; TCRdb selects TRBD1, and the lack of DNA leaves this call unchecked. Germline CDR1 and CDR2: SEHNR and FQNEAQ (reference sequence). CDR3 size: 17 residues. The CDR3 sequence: CASSLAWGQGAGQPQHF.

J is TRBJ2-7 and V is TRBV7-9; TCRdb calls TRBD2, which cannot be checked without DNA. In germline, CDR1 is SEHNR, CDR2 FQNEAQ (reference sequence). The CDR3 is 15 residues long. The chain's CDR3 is CASSPRAGRPYEQYF.

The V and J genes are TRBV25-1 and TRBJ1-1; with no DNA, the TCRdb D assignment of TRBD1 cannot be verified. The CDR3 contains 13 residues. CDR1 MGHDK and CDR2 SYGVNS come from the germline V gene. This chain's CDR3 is CASSEFEGAEAFF. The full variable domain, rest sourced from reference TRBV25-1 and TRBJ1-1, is EADIYQTPRYLVIGTGKKITLECSQTMGHDKMYWYQQDPGMELHLIHYSYGVNSTEKGDLSSESTVSRIRTEHFPLTLESARPSHTSQYLCASSEFEGAEAFFGQGTRLTVV.

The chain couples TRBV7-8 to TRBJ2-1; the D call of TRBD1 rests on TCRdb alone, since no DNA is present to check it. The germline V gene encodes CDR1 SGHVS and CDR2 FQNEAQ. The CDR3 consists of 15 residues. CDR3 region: CSSSLHPGPDEEQFF.

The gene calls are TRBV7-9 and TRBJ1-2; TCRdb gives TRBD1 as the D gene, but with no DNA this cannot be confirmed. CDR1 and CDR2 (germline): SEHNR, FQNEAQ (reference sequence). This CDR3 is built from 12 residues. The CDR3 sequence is CASSLVGDQGGF.

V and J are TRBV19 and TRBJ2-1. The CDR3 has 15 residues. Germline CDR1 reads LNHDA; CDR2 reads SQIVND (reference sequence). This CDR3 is CASSILPSSYNEQFF.

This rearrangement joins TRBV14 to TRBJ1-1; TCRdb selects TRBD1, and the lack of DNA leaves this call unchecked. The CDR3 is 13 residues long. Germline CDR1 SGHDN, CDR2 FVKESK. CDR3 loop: CASSQGGAGEAFF.

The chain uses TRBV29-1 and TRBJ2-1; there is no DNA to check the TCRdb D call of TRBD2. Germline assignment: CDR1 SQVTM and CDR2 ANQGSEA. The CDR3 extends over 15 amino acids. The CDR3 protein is CSASPDRGLADEQFF.

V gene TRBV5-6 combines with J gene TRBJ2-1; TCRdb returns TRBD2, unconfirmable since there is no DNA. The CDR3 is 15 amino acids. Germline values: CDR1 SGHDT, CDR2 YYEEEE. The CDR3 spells CASSPPAGGPAEQFF.

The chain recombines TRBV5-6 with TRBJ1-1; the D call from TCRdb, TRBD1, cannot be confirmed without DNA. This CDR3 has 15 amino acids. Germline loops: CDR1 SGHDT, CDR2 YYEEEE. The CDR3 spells CASSLRGLLPHEAFF. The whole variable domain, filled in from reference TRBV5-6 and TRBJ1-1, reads DAGVTQSPTHLIKTRGQQVTLRCSPKSGHDTVSWYQQALGQGPQFIFQYYEEEERQRGNFPDRFSGHQFPNYSSELNVNALLLGDSALYLCASSLRGLLPHEAFFGQGTRLTVV.

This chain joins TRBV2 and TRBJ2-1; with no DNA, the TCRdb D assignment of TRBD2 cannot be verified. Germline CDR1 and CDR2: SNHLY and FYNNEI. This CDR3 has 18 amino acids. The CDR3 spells CASSDRRQALAGGHEQFF.

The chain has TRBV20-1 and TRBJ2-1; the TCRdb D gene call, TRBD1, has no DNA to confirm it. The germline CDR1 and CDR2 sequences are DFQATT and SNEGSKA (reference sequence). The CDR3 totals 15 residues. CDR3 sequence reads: CSVPPGQGLLAEQFF.

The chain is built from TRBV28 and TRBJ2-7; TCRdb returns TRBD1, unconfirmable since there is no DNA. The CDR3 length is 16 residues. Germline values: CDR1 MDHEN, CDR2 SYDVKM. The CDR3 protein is CASSDLAGQGAYEQYF.

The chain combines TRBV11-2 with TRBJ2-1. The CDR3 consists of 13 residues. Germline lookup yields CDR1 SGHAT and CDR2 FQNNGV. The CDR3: CATLGGFYNEQFF.

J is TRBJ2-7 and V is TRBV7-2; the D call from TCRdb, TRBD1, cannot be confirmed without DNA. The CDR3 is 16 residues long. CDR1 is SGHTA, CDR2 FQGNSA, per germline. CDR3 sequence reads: CASSLLDSTLLGEQYF.

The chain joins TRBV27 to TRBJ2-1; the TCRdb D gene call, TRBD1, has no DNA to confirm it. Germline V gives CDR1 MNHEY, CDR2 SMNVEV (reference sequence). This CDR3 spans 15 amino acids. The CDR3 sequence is CASSTYRVSYNEQFF.

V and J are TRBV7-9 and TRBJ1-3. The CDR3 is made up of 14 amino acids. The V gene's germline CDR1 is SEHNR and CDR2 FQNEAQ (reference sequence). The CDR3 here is CASSSRQDGNTIYF. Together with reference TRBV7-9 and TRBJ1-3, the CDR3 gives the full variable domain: DTGVSQNPRHKITKRGQNVTFRCDPISEHNRLYWYRQTLGQGPEFLTYFQNEAQLEKSRLLSDRFSAERPKGSFSTLEIQRTEQGDSAMYLCASSSRQDGNTIYFGEGSWLTVV.

The CDR3 region is CASSFGGNEQFF. The chain couples TRBV12-3 or TRBV12-4 to TRBJ2-1; the D call from TCRdb, TRBD1, cannot be confirmed without DNA. The CDR3 covers 12 residues.

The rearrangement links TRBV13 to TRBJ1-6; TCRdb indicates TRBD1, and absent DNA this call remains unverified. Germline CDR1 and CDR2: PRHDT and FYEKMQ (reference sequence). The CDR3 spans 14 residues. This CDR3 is CASSSGTGVSPLHF.

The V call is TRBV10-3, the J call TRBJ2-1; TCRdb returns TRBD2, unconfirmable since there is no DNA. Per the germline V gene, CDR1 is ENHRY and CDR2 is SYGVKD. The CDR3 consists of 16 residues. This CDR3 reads CAIKGVGQGRHNEQFF.

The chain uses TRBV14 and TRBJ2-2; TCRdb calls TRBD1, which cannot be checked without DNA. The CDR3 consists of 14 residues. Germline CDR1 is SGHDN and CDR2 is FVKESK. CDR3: CASSQVRGTGELFF.

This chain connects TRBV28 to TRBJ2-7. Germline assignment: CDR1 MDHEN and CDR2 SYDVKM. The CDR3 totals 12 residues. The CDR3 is CASSPRLYEQYF.